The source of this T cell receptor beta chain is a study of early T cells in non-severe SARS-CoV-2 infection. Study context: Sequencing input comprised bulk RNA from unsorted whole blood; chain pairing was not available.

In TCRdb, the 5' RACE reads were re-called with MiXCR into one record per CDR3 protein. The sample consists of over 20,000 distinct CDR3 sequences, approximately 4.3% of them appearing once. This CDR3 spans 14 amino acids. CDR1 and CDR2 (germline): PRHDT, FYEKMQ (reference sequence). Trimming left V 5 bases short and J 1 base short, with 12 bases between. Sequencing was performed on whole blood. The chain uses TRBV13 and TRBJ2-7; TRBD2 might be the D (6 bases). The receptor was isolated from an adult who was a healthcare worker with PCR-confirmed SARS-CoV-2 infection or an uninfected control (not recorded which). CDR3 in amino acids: CASSPPGRSYEQYF. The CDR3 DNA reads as TGTGCCAGCAGCCCTCCAGGGAGGTCCTACGAGCAGTACTTC.